A single sample is the source of the 27 T cell receptor beta chains below, sequenced in a study of post-analysis software for immune sequencing data. Tagging with unique molecular identifiers was a feature of the TCR beta cDNA libraries. TCRdb re-called the PCR reads with MiXCR, one entry per CDR3 protein. Of 820,000 or so distinct CDR3 sequences listed, approximately 50% are singletons. Which antigens these TCRs recognize remains unknown. General study findings and limits: There were roughly 5 TRBV segments more frequent in patients than controls, and TRBV5-6, TRBV5-1 and TRBV20-1 were among them.

The sample consisted of blood. These receptors all come from a girl aged 5 to 17 with multiple sclerosis.

The sample holds a few counts of this clonotype. The chain employs TRBV12-3 or TRBV12-4 and TRBJ2-7; TRBD2 is a possible D gene (6 bases). CDR3 length equals 14 residues. With 7 bases removed from V and 5 bases from J, the gap between germline ends came to 18 bases. The chain's CDR3 is CASTEPEGRDEQYF. The CDR3 coding sequence is TGTGCCAGCACCGAGCCGGAGGGGCGGGACGAGCAGTACTTC.

The chain carries TRBV7-9 and TRBJ2-4, with 8 bases aligning to TRBD1. Losses at the gene ends were 5 bases for V and 3 bases for J; bases not matched to a gene: 3. Germline V CDR1 and CDR2: SEHNR, FQNEAQ (reference sequence). The CDR3 covers 14 residues. As DNA, the CDR3 is TGTGCCAGCAGCCAAGGACAGGGCAAAAACATTCAGTACTTC. Translating gives CASSQGQGKNIQYF.

V gene TRBV20-1 combines with J gene TRBJ2-5; D remains unclear. The CDR3 loop spans 13 amino acids. V dropped 0 bases and J dropped 6 bases, with 11 bases sitting between them. From germline, CDR1 is DFQATT and CDR2 SNEGSKA (reference sequence). The CDR3, as DNA: TGCAGTGCTAGAGATCAAAGGGTCCAGACCCAGTACTTC. This codes for CSARDQRVQTQYF.

The sample holds a few counts of this clonotype. The chain has TRBV9 and TRBJ2-7; 7 bases are a match to TRBD1. This CDR3 spans 17 amino acids. CDR1 SGDLS and CDR2 YYNGEE come from the germline V gene. Losses at the gene ends were 4 bases for V and 1 base for J; bases not matched to a gene: 14. The CDR3 protein is CASSPSPDRRTSYEQYF. CDR3 sequence (DNA): TGTGCCAGCAGCCCGAGCCCGGACAGGAGAACTTCCTACGAGCAGTACTTC.

This clonotype occurred a few times. V gene TRBV29-1 combines with J gene TRBJ2-1; 10 bases are a match to TRBD1. Germline CDR1 is SQVTM and CDR2 is ANQGSEA. V shed 6 bases and J 8 bases; nucleotides not matched to a gene: 7. This CDR3 contains 13 residues. The CDR3: CSVPGQGSDEQFF. In nucleotides, the CDR3 is TGCAGCGTCCCGGGACAGGGGTCTGATGAGCAGTTCTTC.

This clonotype was observed a handful of times. This chain uses TRBV5-1 with TRBJ2-1, with a tentative D call TRBD2 (6 bases). Trimming pared 4 bases from V and 0 bases from J, leaving 14 bases between. This CDR3 contains 16 residues. The germline gives CDR1 SGHRS, CDR2 YFSETQ. DNA for the CDR3: TGCGCCAGCAGCCGGGGCGGGGAAAGCTCCTACAATGAGCAGTTCTTC. Encoded protein: CASSRGGESSYNEQFF.

The rearrangement links TRBV10-3 to TRBJ1-5; possible D gene TRBD1, 6 bases. The CDR3 totals 14 residues. Germline loops: CDR1 ENHRY, CDR2 SYGVKD. V was shortened by 5 bases and J by 3 bases, with 11 bases between the two germline ends. CDR3 loop: CAISPTGTNQPQHF. In DNA form, the CDR3 reads TGTGCCATCAGTCCAACAGGGACCAATCAGCCCCAGCATTTT.

In its sample, this clonotype was seen a few times. The rearrangement links TRBV20-1 to TRBJ2-5; D possibly matches TRBD1 or TRBD2 (5 bases each). The CDR3 is 12 amino acids. In germline, CDR1 is DFQATT, CDR2 SNEGSKA (reference sequence). Trimming cost V 3 bases and J 4 bases, with 9 bases left between them. The CDR3 DNA follows: TGCAGTGCTAGCCCAGGGACAGAGACCCAGTACTTC. Its translation is CSASPGTETQYF.

The V gene is TRBV29-1, the J gene TRBJ2-7; D may be TRBD2 (5 bases). CDR1 and CDR2 (germline): SQVTM, ANQGSEA. There are 13 residues in the CDR3. V lost 5 bases and J 2 bases, leaving 13 bases between the germline ends. The CDR3 loop reads CSVRVANAYEQYF. CDR3 coding DNA: TGCAGCGTTAGGGTAGCGAATGCCTACGAGCAGTACTTC.

The CDR3 DNA is TGTGCCAGCAGCTCGAGGAGGAACAATGAAAAACTGTTTTTT. Translated: CASSSRRNNEKLFF. The chain links TRBV7-2 to TRBJ1-4; D unclear. Germline CDR1 and CDR2: SGHTA and FQGNSA. The CDR3 covers 14 residues. V was clipped by 4 bases and J by 5 bases, with 11 bases between them.

This clonotype was found a few times. The rearrangement joins TRBV10-3 to TRBJ1-1; D ambiguous. With 9 bases removed from V and 8 bases from J, the gap between germline ends came to 16 bases. The CDR3 extends over 12 amino acids. Germline V lookup: CDR1 ENHRY, CDR2 SYGVKD. In DNA form, the CDR3 reads TGTGCCATTGGGATGGCGAAGGGAGAAGCTTTCTTT. It yields the protein CAIGMAKGEAFF.

The chain combines TRBV29-1 with TRBJ2-5; tentative D call: TRBD2 (7 bases). V shed 6 bases and J shed 5 bases, with 16 bases lying between them. The CDR3 is 13 residues long. Germline assignment: CDR1 SQVTM and CDR2 ANQGSEA. CDR3 loop: CSVKGGARETQYF. The DNA of the CDR3 is TGCAGCGTGAAGGGGGGGGCACGGGAGACCCAGTACTTC.

In its sample, this clonotype was seen a few times. This rearrangement joins TRBV29-1 to TRBJ2-1; 8 bases agree with TRBD2. J gave up 5 bases and V 5 bases, and 5 bases lay outside the gene matches. This CDR3 region has 13 residues. Germline V lookup: CDR1 SQVTM, CDR2 ANQGSEA. The CDR3 nucleotides are TGCAGCGTTCCTAGCGGGTCTCACAATGAGCAGTTCTTC. Translating it yields CSVPSGSHNEQFF.

This clonotype was seen more than once but under ten times. The chain links TRBV29-1 to TRBJ1-2; 7 bases fit TRBD1. Germline-derived CDR1 and CDR2 are SQVTM and ANQGSEA. The CDR3 loop spans 12 amino acids. Unmatched junction bases numbered 6, after V lost 7 bases and J lost 4 bases. The CDR3 nucleotides are TGCAGCGGCCGGGACAGCCTCTATGGCTACACCTTC. It encodes CSGRDSLYGYTF.

This clonotype was counted between two and nine times. The CDR3 DNA reads as TGTGCCAGCAGTCACCAGGGACAGTTCTATGGCTACACCTTC. Encoded protein: CASSHQGQFYGYTF. The chain recombines TRBV12-3 or TRBV12-4 with TRBJ1-2; the match to TRBD1 covers 7 bases. Losses at the gene ends were 5 bases for V and 4 bases for J; bases not matched to a gene: 7. This CDR3 spans 14 amino acids.

The chain employs TRBV29-1 and TRBJ2-7; D is ambiguous. Trimming took off 4 bases at V and 6 bases at J, with 13 bases between the two ends. Germline V lookup: CDR1 SQVTM, CDR2 ANQGSEA. CDR3 size: 12 residues. CDR3: CSVGPHRSEQYF. The CDR3 bases are TGCAGCGTTGGTCCCCACCGGTCCGAGCAGTACTTC.

This clonotype has more than one count but fewer than ten. The chain has TRBV3-1 and TRBJ2-1; possible D gene TRBD2, 5 bases. The V end was cut by 0 bases, the J end by 10 bases, with 10 bases between. The germline gives CDR1 LGHDT, CDR2 YNNKEL (reference sequence). The CDR3 consists of 13 residues. CDR3 region: CASSQDLAKEQFF. As DNA, the CDR3 is TGTGCCAGCAGCCAAGATTTAGCGAAGGAGCAGTTCTTC.

This clonotype was seen only a few times. The chain links TRBV7-6 to TRBJ2-7, with 13 bases fitting TRBD2. The germline CDR1 and CDR2 sequences are SGHVS and FNYEAQ. V shed 5 bases and J 0 bases; nucleotides not matched to a gene: 13. CDR3 length: 19 residues. The chain's CDR3 is CASSPTEGLAGRSSYEQYF. Here the CDR3 DNA reads TGTGCCAGCAGCCCAACGGAGGGACTAGCGGGAAGAAGCTCCTACGAGCAGTACTTC.

This rearrangement joins TRBV4-1 to TRBJ2-7; D assignment may be TRBD1 or TRBD2 (6 bases each). The CDR3 runs to 18 residues. With 1 base removed from V and 3 bases from J, the gap between germline ends came to 22 bases. Germline V gene lookup returns CDR1 MGHRA and CDR2 YSYEKL. The CDR3 reads CASSQAGAESSRDYEQYF. In DNA form, the CDR3 reads TGCGCCAGCAGCCAAGCGGGGGCAGAAAGTTCCCGGGACTACGAGCAGTACTTC.

The CDR3, as DNA: TGTGCCAGCCGTCGGCTCACAGATACGCAGTATTTT. Protein sequence: CASRRLTDTQYF. V usage is TRBV12-3 or TRBV12-4 and J usage is TRBJ2-3, with unresolved D. V was shortened by 8 bases and J by 2 bases, with 8 bases between the two germline ends. This CDR3 has 12 amino acids.

J is TRBJ1-4 and V is TRBV7-2; D call uncertain. The germline CDR1 and CDR2 sequences are SGHTA and FQGNSA. V lost 5 bases, J lost 3 bases, and 16 bases lay in between. The CDR3 sequence is 16 residues long. CDR3 nucleotides: TGTGCCAGCAGCCCCAGGTGGATCACCCCTAATGAAAAACTGTTTTTT. Translating it yields CASSPRWITPNEKLFF.

J is TRBJ2-1 and V is TRBV5-1; D might be TRBD1 (6 bases). CDR3 length equals 16 residues. V lost 0 bases and J lost 4, with 14 bases in between. The germline CDR1 and CDR2 sequences are SGHRS and YFSETQ. The CDR3 sequence: CASSLGVTGKYNEQFF. In nucleotides, the CDR3 is TGCGCCAGCAGCTTGGGGGTAACAGGGAAATACAATGAGCAGTTCTTC. The full variable domain, in which reference TRBV5-1 and TRBJ2-1 provide the parts outside the CDR3, is KAGVTQTPRYLIKTRGQQVTLSCSPISGHRSVSWYQQTPGQGLQFLFEYFSETQRNKGNFPGRFSGRQFSNSRSEMNVSTLELGDSALYLCASSLGVTGKYNEQFFGPGTRLTVL.

The V and J genes are TRBV5-1 and TRBJ1-4; the D is unclear. Germline values: CDR1 SGHRS, CDR2 YFSETQ. The CDR3 is made up of 15 amino acids. V lost 4 bases, J lost 2 bases, and 12 bases lay in between. CDR3 amino acids: CASSGRHLTNEKLFF. CDR3 in DNA: TGCGCCAGCAGCGGCCGGCACCTTACTAATGAAAAACTGTTTTTT. Supplemented by reference TRBV5-1 and TRBJ1-4, the full variable domain reads KAGVTQTPRYLIKTRGQQVTLSCSPISGHRSVSWYQQTPGQGLQFLFEYFSETQRNKGNFPGRFSGRQFSNSRSEMNVSTLELGDSALYLCASSGRHLTNEKLFFGSGTQLSVL.

This clonotype was found a few times. CDR3 DNA sequence: TGTGCCAGCTCACCACCCGGGACTGTCCGTCCCACAGATACGCAGTATTTT. Protein product: CASSPPGTVRPTDTQYF. J is TRBJ2-3 and V is TRBV18; possibly TRBD2 for D (6 bases). With 0 bases removed from V and 2 bases from J, the gap between germline ends came to 15 bases. Looked up from germline, CDR1 is KGHSH and CDR2 is LQKENI. This CDR3 has 17 amino acids.

The V gene is TRBV15, the J gene TRBJ2-4, with 10 bases lining up with TRBD1. The J call may be wrong; the DNA end is better matched by TRBJ2-7. This CDR3 region has 15 residues. The germline V gene encodes CDR1 LNHNV and CDR2 YYDKDF (reference sequence). This chain's CDR3 is CATKRPGQGSYEQYF. The DNA for the CDR3 is TGTGCCACCAAAAGGCCGGGACAGGGGTCCTACGAGCAGTACTTC.

V usage is TRBV29-1 and J usage is TRBJ2-7, with D possibly matching TRBD2 (5 bases). The germline V and J ends were trimmed by 4 bases and 5 bases, with 15 bases remaining between them. Germline CDR1 is SQVTM and CDR2 is ANQGSEA. This CDR3 has 13 residues. The CDR3 DNA reads TGCAGCGTTGGGACTCTGGCCACCCACGAGCAGTACTTC. It yields the protein CSVGTLATHEQYF.

This chain joins TRBV10-3 and TRBJ2-1; D tentatively reads TRBD1 or TRBD2 (5 bases each). The V end lost 0 bases, the J end lost 0 bases, and 9 bases lay between the germline ends. This CDR3 is built from 16 residues. Germline CDR1 and CDR2: ENHRY and SYGVKD. The CDR3 sequence: CAISESGPRSYNEQFF. DNA of the CDR3: TGTGCCATCAGTGAGTCGGGACCCCGCTCCTACAATGAGCAGTTCTTC.